This T cell receptor (beta chain) was captured by sequencing in a study of CD8+CD57+ T cells in acquired aplastic anemia (dated by TCRdb to 2016 to 2019). With respect to the entire study: CD8+CD57+ expansion was defined as frequency above the mean frequency observed in healthy subjects.

There are a few counts of this clonotype. Its cognate antigen has yet to be identified. Base-call qualities are not available, and no considerably larger clone is one nucleotide away. Study-level results and caveats: In patients, decreased diversity was observed in CD8+CD57+ cells compared with total CD4+ and CD8+ cell pools. Roughly 30 CD8+ CDR3 sequences were shared between patients and controls but appeared highly expressed in patients and within their immunodominant clones. Patients and healthy controls showed no significant difference in CD8+ Simpson's diversity (P=0.060).

Genomic DNA served as template for TCR beta VDJ combination and CDR3 sequence profiling. TCR repertoire sequencing was run on an Illumina HiSeq 2000. The study's own analysis went as follows. TRBV/TRBJ rearrangement plots, CDR3 size and DJ length profiles, and Simpson's diversity index were used to evaluate the repertoires. The most abundant DNA sequence in the deep sequencing data was taken as the immunodominant clone. CDR3 amino acid sequences were checked for sharing across subjects and were also compared against the VDJdb database and published repertoires. Starting from the raw public reads, TCRdb applied fastp trimming at Q25, assembled clones with MiXCR and retained in-frame beta chains. Every CDR3 protein is listed once, alongside the most common genes and DNA of its rows. These V and J calls rely on TCRdb rather than the paper's analysis. Counted in this sample were some 16,000 distinct CDR3 sequences; less than 45% of them appeared once. Jointly, the top ten make up 65% to 90% of the sample.

Flow cytometry had shown CD8+CD57+ cell expansion in the patients selected for sequencing. For 2 of the 12 patients who had sufficient cells, CD8+CD57+ effector memory cells were also sequenced. Every patient had severe acquired aplastic anemia, diagnosed using the International Study of Aplastic Anemia and Agranulocytosis and Camitta criteria. No patient had received any therapy when blood was sampled. Bead enrichment of CD8+CD57+ cells gave a mean DNA yield of roughly 1.7 ug. In this study, sorted CD4+ and CD8+ T cells from the blood of healthy subjects and of severe aplastic anemia patients had their TCR repertoires deep-sequenced. Patients were enrolled under clinicaltrials.gov protocols 00001620, 01623167, 00001397, 00071045, 00081523 and 00961064 in the USA. Ficoll-Paque density gradient centrifugation was used to isolate peripheral blood mononuclear cells. The CDR3 runs 13 amino acids, cysteine and phenylalanine included. Only the CDR3 portion is preserved as DNA: 39 bases, with reading frame beginning at the first base. For CDR1 and CDR2, the germline V gene (reference sequence) lists DFQATT and SNEGSKA. After removal of 2 bases from V and 7 bases from J, the junction retains 4 bases not matched to a gene.

The rearranged chain carries TRBV20-1 and TRBJ2-1, and TRBD2 matches 8 of the central bases. The material sequenced was CD8+CD57+ T cells sorted from PBMCs. Read against the paper, the sample's cell subset or site label means: bead-enriched CD8+CD57+ effector memory T cells from SAA patients. This sequence was found in a human donor with aplastic anemia. The CDR3 amino acid sequence is: CSARREGRNEQFF. The bases are TGCAGTGCTAGACGGGAGGGCCGGAATGAGCAGTTCTTC.